These 25 T cell receptor beta chains were sequenced from one sample in a study of post-analysis software for immune sequencing data. Broader study findings: The study found TRBV5-6, TRBV5-1 and TRBV20-1 among 4 or 5 TRBV segments more frequent in patients than controls.

Their cognate antigens are unknown. Unique molecular identifiers were present in the TCR beta cDNA libraries. TCRdb re-analysed the PCR reads in MiXCR, keeping a single row per CDR3 protein. The data hold about 500,000 distinct CDR3 sequences, with roughly 45% observed a single time. Material: blood. The receptor source for this set is a girl aged 5 to 17 with multiple sclerosis.

This chain connects TRBV20-1 to TRBJ2-3; TRBD2 aligns across 11 bases. This CDR3 has 14 amino acids. The germline V gene has CDR1 DFQATT and CDR2 SNEGSKA (reference sequence). With V trimmed by 1 base and J by 5 bases, 2 bases remained unmatched. CDR3 in amino acids: CSARGSGRVDTQYF. The CDR3 DNA follows: TGCAGTGCTAGAGGTAGCGGGAGGGTAGATACGCAGTATTTT.

The V and J genes are TRBV6-6 and TRBJ2-1, with a tentative D call TRBD2 (5 bases). Trimming cost V 0 bases and J 0 bases, with 12 bases left between them. Germline CDR1 and CDR2: MNHNY and SVGAGI (reference sequence). This CDR3 has 17 residues. CDR3 nucleotide sequence: TGTGCCAGCAGTTACTCTCCCCAAACTAGCTCCTACAATGAGCAGTTCTTC. As protein: CASSYSPQTSSYNEQFF.

A few counts support this clonotype. The chain couples TRBV28 to TRBJ1-2; possible D gene TRBD1, 5 bases. The CDR3 covers 14 residues. From germline, CDR1 is MDHEN and CDR2 SYDVKM. The ends were cut back, 2 bases at V and 8 bases at J, with 15 bases in the middle. The CDR3: CASSLESGSYGYTF. Written as DNA, the CDR3 is TGTGCCAGCAGTTTAGAGTCAGGGAGTTACGGCTACACCTTC.

This chain joins TRBV12-3 or TRBV12-4 and TRBJ2-5; 11 nucleotides agree with TRBD2. The CDR3 length is 14 residues. Trimming took 5 bases from V and 11 from J; bases not matched to a gene: 10. CDR3 sequence: CASSLTSGRKEQYF. The CDR3 DNA follows: TGTGCCAGCAGTCTTACTAGCGGGAGAAAGGAGCAGTACTTC.

This chain uses TRBV20-1 with TRBJ2-3, with TRBD2 matching 8 bases. Trimming at V came to 3 bases and at J to 3 bases, leaving 8 bases not matched to a gene. The CDR3 covers 15 residues. Germline CDR1 DFQATT, CDR2 SNEGSKA (reference sequence). The CDR3 region has the DNA TGCAGTGCTAGGAAGAGCGGGGGCGAGACAGATACGCAGTATTTT. It codes for CSARKSGGETDTQYF.

This clonotype appeared once. The gene calls are TRBV4-1 and TRBJ2-3; 8 nucleotides line up with TRBD1. The ends lost 2 bases at V and 6 bases at J; junction bases unmatched: 10. CDR3 length equals 16 residues. Germline V gene lookup returns CDR1 MGHRA and CDR2 YSYEKL. The CDR3 spells CASSQRPGTGADTQYF. CDR3 DNA sequence: TGCGCCAGCAGCCAACGTCCCGGGACAGGCGCGGATACGCAGTATTTT.

This clonotype was counted a few times. The J gene is TRBJ2-7, the V gene TRBV6-2 or TRBV6-3; D uncertain. CDR1 MNHEY and CDR2 SVGEGT come from the germline V gene. V was trimmed by 4 bases and J by 2 bases, leaving 15 bases between them. The CDR3 contains 15 residues. Written as DNA, the CDR3 is TGTGCCAGCAGTTCCCGCTACAGTGGTACCTACGAGCAGTACTTC. This encodes CASSSRYSGTYEQYF.

The rearrangement links TRBV15 to TRBJ2-2; a weak D match, TRBD2 (6 bases). Germline lookup yields CDR1 LNHNV and CDR2 YYDKDF (reference sequence). CDR3 length: 13 amino acids. Between the trimmed V and J ends, which lost 9 bases and 2 bases, there was a span of 10 bases. DNA of the CDR3: TGTGCCACGGGGGGAAGTAACACCGGGGAGCTGTTTTTT. It is translated as CATGGSNTGELFF.

This chain links TRBV19 with TRBJ1-1; perhaps TRBD1 as D (5 bases). CDR3 length: 13 residues. From germline, CDR1 is LNHDA and CDR2 SQIVND (reference sequence). V was pared by 3 bases and J by 3 bases, with 8 bases between. The CDR3 loop is CASSIQGDTEAFF. The CDR3 coding sequence is TGTGCCAGTAGTATCCAGGGAGACACTGAAGCTTTCTTT.

The chain links TRBV20-1 to TRBJ2-7, with 11 bases identical to TRBD2. V was pared by 3 bases and J by 6 bases, with 10 bases of the junction left unmatched. This CDR3 is built from 15 residues. In germline, CDR1 is DFQATT, CDR2 SNEGSKA (reference sequence). Here the CDR3 reads CSARLLAGGQFEQYF. The CDR3, as DNA: TGCAGTGCTAGGTTATTAGCGGGAGGGCAGTTCGAGCAGTACTTC.

The chain is built from TRBV27 and TRBJ1-2, with TRBD1 identical over 9 bases. The V gene's germline CDR1 is MNHEY and CDR2 SMNVEV (reference sequence). V shed 4 bases, J shed 4 bases, and the junction held 16 bases outside the gene matches. The length of the CDR3 is 18 residues. The CDR3 coding sequence is TGTGCCAGCAGTTCAGCGACCTTCCGGGACAGGGAGGGCTATGGCTACACCTTC. It specifies CASSSATFRDREGYGYTF.

The rearrangement joins TRBV20-1 to TRBJ1-2; 7 bases line up with TRBD1. In germline, CDR1 is DFQATT, CDR2 SNEGSKA (reference sequence). This CDR3 is built from 13 residues. Trimming cost V 3 bases and J 4 bases; bases outside gene matches: 5. The CDR3 protein is CSASARGGYGYTF. The CDR3 nucleotides read TGCAGTGCTAGCGCCAGGGGGGGCTATGGCTACACCTTC.

Points on this clonotype: This may stem from a read error, because a much larger clone lies one nucleotide away. The chain has TRBV11-1 and TRBJ1-1; D is ambiguous. Germline-derived CDR1 and CDR2 are SGHAT and FQDESV (reference sequence). This CDR3 comprises 12 residues. As DNA, the CDR3 is TGTGCCAACAGCTTAGCGGCCACGGAAGCTTTCTTT. Amino acid sequence: CANSLAATEAFF.

This rearrangement joins TRBV5-1 to TRBJ2-1; TRBD2 aligns across 10 bases. The CDR3 length is 14 residues. V lost 4 bases, J lost 8 bases, and 6 bases stayed unmatched. Germline V lookup: CDR1 SGHRS, CDR2 YFSETQ. The CDR3 sequence: CASSPLAGEYEQFF. The CDR3 DNA follows: TGCGCCAGCAGCCCGCTAGCGGGGGAGTATGAGCAGTTCTTC.

This clonotype was counted between two and nine times. The chain carries TRBV30 and TRBJ2-5, with D maybe TRBD1 (6 bases). CDR1 and CDR2 from the germline V gene are GTSNPN and SVGIG (reference sequence). V gave up 2 bases and J gave up 5 bases, with 18 bases separating them. This CDR3 region has 15 residues. DNA for the CDR3: TGTGCCTGGAGTAACTCGATGGGGGCCAGCGAGACCCAGTACTTC. It translates to CAWSNSMGASETQYF.

This clonotype has a handful of counts. The chain links TRBV7-3 to TRBJ2-5, with 8 bases identical to TRBD2. Germline V gives CDR1 SGHTA, CDR2 FQGTGA. V was clipped by 2 bases and J by 4 bases; unmatched bases: 18. CDR3 length: 19 amino acids. The CDR3: CASSLLLREGFQRRETQYF. The DNA for the CDR3 is TGTGCCAGCAGCTTACTTTTACGGGAGGGCTTTCAACGTCGAGAGACCCAGTACTTC.

This clonotype showed up just a few times. This sequence joins TRBV12-3 or TRBV12-4 and TRBJ1-5, with 10 bases identical to TRBD1. Germline trimming cut 6 bases from V and 3 bases from J; bases unmatched to any gene: 8. This CDR3 has 16 residues. CDR3: CASSAPGQGPNQPQHF. CDR3 DNA: TGTGCCAGCAGCGCACCGGGACAGGGGCCCAATCAGCCCCAGCATTTT.

This chain links TRBV28 with TRBJ1-1; weak D call: TRBD1 (5 bases). CDR1 and CDR2 (germline): MDHEN, SYDVKM. V lost 2 bases and J lost 7, with 11 bases in between. The CDR3 length is 13 residues. The CDR3 reads CASSLGTEIEAFF. In DNA, the CDR3 is TGTGCCAGCAGTTTAGGGACGGAAATTGAAGCTTTCTTT. The full variable domain, in which reference TRBV28 and TRBJ1-1 provide the parts outside the CDR3, is DVKVTQSSRYLVKRTGEKVFLECVQDMDHENMFWYRQDPGLGLRLIYFSYDVKMKEKGDIPEGYSVSREKKERFSLILESASTNQTSMYLCASSLGTEIEAFFGQGTRLTVV.

V is TRBV9 and J is TRBJ2-3; the D gene is possibly TRBD2 (6 bases). The CDR3 contains 17 residues. Trimming cost V 3 bases and J 2 bases, with 19 bases left between them. CDR1 and CDR2 (germline): SGDLS, YYNGEE. The CDR3 DNA reads as TGTGCCAGCAGCGCCCACCCAGCGGGTCCTTTCACAGATACGCAGTATTTT. Amino acids: CASSAHPAGPFTDTQYF.

Of note for this clonotype: Mismatch with germline at one junction end may stem from a read error. The genes are TRBV5-1 and TRBJ1-4; D unresolved. The CDR3 contains 15 residues. Per germline, CDR1 SGHRS and CDR2 YFSETQ. The CDR3 DNA sequence: TGCGCCAGCAGCTTCACCTCCTCAACGAATGAAAAACTGTTTTTT. It yields the protein CASSFTSSTNEKLFF.

J is TRBJ2-1 and V is TRBV24-1, with 14 bases matching TRBD2. This CDR3 comprises 17 residues. After removal of 3 bases from V and 10 bases from J, the junction contained 10 bases not matched to a gene. Germline CDR1 KGHDR, CDR2 SFDVKD. Here the CDR3 DNA reads TGTGCCACCAGTGATCAGAGGCCGGGACTAGCGGGAGTAGAGCAGTTCTTC. This encodes CATSDQRPGLAGVEQFF.

V usage is TRBV6-5 and J usage is TRBJ2-1, with TRBD2 matching 12 bases. The CDR3 has 15 amino acids. The V gene's germline CDR1 is MNHEY and CDR2 SVGAGI. Trimming cost V 2 bases and J 9 bases; bases outside gene matches: 5. The CDR3, as DNA: TGTGCCAGCAGTTACGGGACTAGCGGGCGGGCTGAGCAGTTCTTC. Its protein product is CASSYGTSGRAEQFF.

This clonotype was observed once. This chain's CDR3 is CASMELTEAFF. For the CDR3, the DNA is TGTGCCAGCATGGAGCTCACTGAAGCTTTCTTT. The chain joins TRBV28 to TRBJ1-1, with D unclear. Between the trimmed V and J ends, which lost 7 bases and 4 bases, there was a span of 7 bases. The CDR3 has 11 residues. The germline V gene encodes CDR1 MDHEN and CDR2 SYDVKM.

The chain employs TRBV5-1 and TRBJ2-3, with 10 positions matching TRBD1. Trimming cost V 4 bases and J 4 bases; bases outside gene matches: 12. This CDR3 is built from 17 residues. Germline CDR1 is SGHRS and CDR2 is YFSETQ. The CDR3 reads CASSRWTGGSRSDTQYF. CDR3 DNA: TGCGCCAGCAGCAGGTGGACAGGGGGAAGTAGATCAGATACGCAGTATTTT.

The chain is built from TRBV3-1 and TRBJ2-7; TRBD2 matches at 12 bases. The DNA end favors TRBJ2-5, so the J call may be wrong. This CDR3 is built from 16 residues. Germline V gene sequence: CDR1 LGHDT, CDR2 YNNKEL (reference sequence). The CDR3 here is CASSQVLAGGRETQYF. For the CDR3, the DNA is TGTGCCAGCAGCCAAGTCCTAGCGGGGGGGAGGGAGACCCAGTACTTC.